This T cell receptor (beta chain) was observed in a study of blood T cell repertoires in COVID-19. This clone was counted once. Measured with immunoSEQ multiplex PCR; TCRdb has only the in-frame clones, and not every one. Altogether 250,000 to 300,000 clones are present, 70% to 90% being singletons, with the ten largest covering about 4%. The germline V and J ends were trimmed by 5 bases and 0 bases, with 8 bases remaining between them. Germline lookup yields CDR1 SGHNT and CDR2 YYREEE (reference sequence). The CDR3 loop spans 13 amino acids. This receptor was identified in a man aged 18 to 35 with active or convalescent COVID-19. What was sequenced was peripheral blood. This rearrangement joins TRBV5-4 to TRBJ1-1; D is undetermined. CDR3 sequence: CASRPELNTEAFF. As DNA, the CDR3 is TGTGCCAGCAGGCCCGAGCTGAACACTGAAGCTTTCTTT.